This T cell receptor beta chain was obtained from a study of blood T cell repertoires in COVID-19. Study summary: T cells, B-cell-depleted T cells, or PBMCs supplied cDNA or gDNA.

CDR3 length: 13 residues. The V end was cut by 6 bases, the J end by 6 bases, with 15 bases between. The germline V gene encodes CDR1 SGHVS and CDR2 FQNEAQ. This table comes from immunoSEQ multiplex PCR, and its TCRdb copy is limited to in-frame clones, with some not included. The sample includes some 170,000 clones, roughly nine tenths of them seen just once. Sequencing input: PBMCs or T cells enriched from blood (not recorded which). The J gene is TRBJ2-7, the V gene TRBV7-8; D is possibly TRBD1 (5 bases). This clonotype was obtained from a human donor with acute COVID-19. The donor label of this sample is uncertain. The DNA for the CDR3 is TGTGCCAGCAGTTACCAGGGTTCGGGCGAGCAGTACTTC. This gives the protein CASSYQGSGEQYF.